A single sample is the source of the 22 T cell receptor beta chains below, sequenced in a study of blood T cell repertoires in COVID-19. Clones were sequenced by immunoSEQ multiplex PCR, and TCRdb holds only the in-frame ones, with some missing. The sample includes some 38,000 clones, around 80% of them seen just once. Sequences were obtained from peripheral blood. The receptors here all came from a man between 65 and 85 years old with acute or convalescent COVID-19.

This sequence joins TRBV7-9 and TRBJ1-1, with 9 bases fitting TRBD1. V lost 5 bases to trimming and J lost 3 bases; unmatched junction nucleotides: 4. Germline CDR1 SEHNR, CDR2 FQNEAQ (reference sequence). The CDR3 runs 14 residues. The CDR3 spells CASSADRGDTEAFF. For the CDR3, the DNA is TGTGCCAGCAGCGCCGACAGGGGGGACACTGAAGCTTTCTTT.

V and J are TRBV6-5 and TRBJ2-3; D uncertain. V shed 5 bases and J shed 4 bases, with 10 bases lying between them. Germline V gives CDR1 MNHEY, CDR2 SVGAGI. The CDR3 consists of 13 residues. CDR3 amino acids: CASSRPAADTQYF. The CDR3 nucleotides are TGTGCCAGCAGTAGGCCCGCGGCAGATACGCAGTATTTT.

This chain joins TRBV6-2 or TRBV6-3 and TRBJ1-2, with a possible D match to TRBD1 (5 bases). CDR3 length: 17 amino acids. With 0 bases removed from V and 0 bases from J, the gap between germline ends came to 14 bases. Per the germline V gene, CDR1 is MNHEY and CDR2 is SVGEGT. The CDR3 spells CASSYSGQGLANYGYTF. DNA of the CDR3: TGTGCCAGCAGTTACTCGGGGCAGGGACTCGCTAACTATGGCTACACCTTC.

This clone was seen only a few times. The chain links TRBV5-1 to TRBJ2-3, with 7 bases lining up with TRBD2. V lost 3 bases, J lost 4 bases, and 8 bases stayed unmatched. The CDR3 extends over 15 amino acids. CDR1 is SGHRS and CDR2 is YFSETQ in the germline V gene. The CDR3 protein is CASSSRGSLADTQYF. The CDR3 nucleotides read TGCGCCAGCAGCTCTCGCGGGAGCCTCGCAGATACGCAGTATTTT.

This chain uses TRBV18 with TRBJ2-6; 9 bases agree with TRBD1. V shed 2 bases and J 2 bases; nucleotides not matched to a gene: 7. The V gene's germline CDR1 is KGHSH and CDR2 LQKENI. The CDR3 has 18 residues. CDR3 in DNA: TGTGCCAGCTCACCAGGGACAGGGTTTATGGCTGGGGCCAACGTCCTGACTTTC. Encoded protein: CASSPGTGFMAGANVLTF.

The CDR3 coding sequence is TGTGCCAGCAGCCTTACCAGGGTTAATTCACCCCTCCACTTT. Protein product: CASSLTRVNSPLHF. J is TRBJ1-6 and V is TRBV28, with D possibly being TRBD1 (5 bases). V was cut by 6 bases and J by 6 bases, with 12 bases left in between. CDR1 MDHEN and CDR2 SYDVKM come from the germline V gene. The CDR3 extends over 14 amino acids. Full variable domain (missing parts from reference TRBV28 and TRBJ1-6): DVKVTQSSRYLVKRTGEKVFLECVQDMDHENMFWYRQDPGLGLRLIYFSYDVKMKEKGDIPEGYSVSREKKERFSLILESASTNQTSMYLCASSLTRVNSPLHFGNGTRLTVT.

The rearrangement uses TRBV25-1 and TRBJ1-1, with D maybe TRBD1 (6 bases). The CDR3 contains 14 residues. The V gene's germline CDR1 is MGHDK and CDR2 SYGVNS. V lost 4 bases to trimming and J lost 0 bases, with 9 bases between them. CDR3 sequence: CASSAGVMNTEAFF. The DNA for the CDR3 is TGTGCCAGCAGTGCAGGGGTCATGAACACTGAAGCTTTCTTT.

This sequence joins TRBV4-1 and TRBJ1-1; a weak D match, TRBD1 (5 bases). V lost 1 base and J lost 4, with 13 bases in between. CDR1 MGHRA and CDR2 YSYEKL come from the germline V gene. The length of the CDR3 is 15 residues. Here the CDR3 reads CASSQADTRSTEAFF. The CDR3 region has the DNA TGCGCCAGCAGCCAAGCGGACACACGGTCCACTGAAGCTTTCTTT.

This chain uses TRBV7-9 with TRBJ2-1; 14 bases map to TRBD2. This CDR3 region has 14 residues. V lost 8 bases to trimming and J lost 8 bases; unmatched junction nucleotides: 5. The V gene's germline CDR1 is SEHNR and CDR2 FQNEAQ (reference sequence). CDR3 coding DNA: TGTGCCAGCCAGGGGACTAGCGGGGGTTATGAGCAGTTCTTC. It yields the protein CASQGTSGGYEQFF.

V gene TRBV27 combines with J gene TRBJ1-1; D is perhaps TRBD1 (6 bases). Germline assignment: CDR1 MNHEY and CDR2 SMNVEV (reference sequence). V lost 6 bases and J 6 bases, leaving 14 bases between the germline ends. The CDR3 has 13 amino acids. The DNA of the CDR3 is TGTGCCAGCAGAACCAGGGGTCGGGCTGAAGCTTTCTTT. It translates to CASRTRGRAEAFF.

This chain links TRBV6-5 with TRBJ1-5; maybe TRBD1 (6 bases). The V end lost 7 bases, the J end lost 0 bases, and 13 bases lay between the germline ends. In germline, CDR1 is MNHEY, CDR2 SVGAGI. The CDR3 totals 15 residues. The CDR3 sequence: CASTRTARSNQPQHF. CDR3 coding DNA: TGTGCCAGCACTCGGACAGCCCGTAGCAATCAGCCCCAGCATTTT.

The chain carries TRBV5-6 and TRBJ2-5; tentative D call: TRBD2 (7 bases). The CDR3 has 14 residues. The V gene lost 3 bases and the J gene lost 7 bases, with 16 bases spanning the gap. Germline values: CDR1 SGHDT, CDR2 YYEEEE. This CDR3 reads CASSSNTGRGTQYF. In DNA form, the CDR3 reads TGTGCCAGCAGCTCAAACACAGGGAGGGGGACCCAGTACTTC.

This clone was seen a few times. V usage is TRBV18 and J usage is TRBJ1-1; TRBD1 matches at 12 bases. The CDR3 loop spans 15 amino acids. Germline V lookup: CDR1 KGHSH, CDR2 LQKENI. V lost 6 bases and J lost 0; bases outside the gene matches: 2. The CDR3: CASSGQGALNTEAFF. The CDR3 DNA reads as TGTGCCAGCTCGGGACAGGGGGCATTGAACACTGAAGCTTTCTTT.

The chain is built from TRBV30 and TRBJ2-7; TRBD1 matches at 7 bases. The V segment lost 0 bases and the J segment 3 bases; nucleotides outside the gene matches: 11. The V gene's germline CDR1 is GTSNPN and CDR2 SVGIG (reference sequence). The CDR3 is 16 residues long. CDR3 sequence: CAWSVRRTGANYEQYF. DNA of the CDR3: TGTGCCTGGAGTGTAAGAAGAACAGGGGCCAACTACGAGCAGTACTTC.

This chain connects TRBV7-6 to TRBJ2-1; 14 positions match TRBD2. Germline CDR1 SGHVS, CDR2 FNYEAQ. The V segment lost 2 bases and the J segment 9 bases; nucleotides outside the gene matches: 3. The CDR3 consists of 15 residues. CDR3 sequence reads: CASSLRLAGGIEQFF. CDR3 bases: TGTGCCAGCAGCTTAAGACTAGCGGGAGGGATTGAGCAGTTCTTC. The whole variable domain, filled in from reference TRBV7-6 and TRBJ2-1, reads GAGVSQSPRYKVTKRGQDVALRCDPISGHVSLYWYRQALGQGPEFLTYFNYEAQQDKSGLPNDRFSAERPEGSISTLTIQRTEQRDSAMYRCASSLRLAGGIEQFFGPGTRLTVL.

This rearrangement joins TRBV10-3 to TRBJ1-1; 8 bases are shared with TRBD1. CDR1 and CDR2 (germline): ENHRY, SYGVKD. The V gene end was trimmed by 3 bases and the J gene end by 0 bases; junction bases not matched to a gene: 3. This CDR3 is 15 amino acids long. The CDR3 protein is CAISDPTGVNTEAFF. CDR3 nucleotide sequence: TGTGCCATCAGTGACCCGACAGGGGTGAACACTGAAGCTTTCTTT.

The chain couples TRBV14 to TRBJ1-3; TRBD1 is a possible D gene (6 bases). The CDR3 is made up of 16 amino acids. Germline lookup yields CDR1 SGHDN and CDR2 FVKESK. V shed 5 bases and J shed 0 bases, with 14 bases lying between them. In DNA form, the CDR3 reads TGTGCCAGCAGCTTCTCCTCGACAGGCTCTGGAAACACCATATATTTT. This encodes CASSFSSTGSGNTIYF.

The chain recombines TRBV11-2 with TRBJ2-3, with TRBD2 identical over 13 bases. The CDR3 spans 16 residues. V was pared by 5 bases and J by 6 bases, with 8 bases of the junction left unmatched. CDR1 SGHAT and CDR2 FQNNGV come from the germline V gene. Written as DNA, the CDR3 is TGTGCCAGCAGCAAGGGGACTAGCGGGGCATGGGATACGCAGTATTTT. It translates to CASSKGTSGAWDTQYF.

The rearrangement joins TRBV4-3 to TRBJ1-2; the D gene is possibly TRBD1 (5 bases). The CDR3 covers 15 residues. V was pared by 0 bases and J by 8 bases, with 16 bases between. CDR1 is LGHNA, CDR2 YSLEER, per germline. The CDR3 bases are TGCGCCAGCAGCCAAGAGGGGCAAGCCTCAAAAGGCTACACCTTC. This codes for CASSQEGQASKGYTF.

The rearrangement links TRBV28 to TRBJ2-7; 13 bases line up with TRBD2. Losses at the gene ends were 5 bases for V and 6 bases for J; bases not matched to a gene: 10. The CDR3 is 16 amino acids. Germline lookup yields CDR1 MDHEN and CDR2 SYDVKM. CDR3 DNA: TGTGCCAGCAGTCCCGGGACTAGCGGGACTATTTTCGAGCAGTACTTC. Its translation is CASSPGTSGTIFEQYF.

The J gene is TRBJ1-2, the V gene TRBV9; tentatively, D is TRBD1 (6 bases). V dropped 3 bases and J dropped 1 base, with 7 bases sitting between them. The length of the CDR3 is 13 residues. Germline-derived CDR1 and CDR2 are SGDLS and YYNGEE. In DNA, the CDR3 is TGTGCCAGCAGCGACAGGGTTAACTATGGCTACACCTTC. Translation gives CASSDRVNYGYTF.

The V and J genes are TRBV5-1 and TRBJ2-3, with D possibly being TRBD2 (5 bases). The CDR3 is 15 amino acids. Germline assignment: CDR1 SGHRS and CDR2 YFSETQ. Trimming stripped 1 base from V and 4 bases from J, with 13 bases between. The CDR3 loop reads CASSLMDFKADTQYF. The CDR3 DNA reads TGCGCCAGCAGCTTGATGGACTTTAAAGCAGATACGCAGTATTTT.